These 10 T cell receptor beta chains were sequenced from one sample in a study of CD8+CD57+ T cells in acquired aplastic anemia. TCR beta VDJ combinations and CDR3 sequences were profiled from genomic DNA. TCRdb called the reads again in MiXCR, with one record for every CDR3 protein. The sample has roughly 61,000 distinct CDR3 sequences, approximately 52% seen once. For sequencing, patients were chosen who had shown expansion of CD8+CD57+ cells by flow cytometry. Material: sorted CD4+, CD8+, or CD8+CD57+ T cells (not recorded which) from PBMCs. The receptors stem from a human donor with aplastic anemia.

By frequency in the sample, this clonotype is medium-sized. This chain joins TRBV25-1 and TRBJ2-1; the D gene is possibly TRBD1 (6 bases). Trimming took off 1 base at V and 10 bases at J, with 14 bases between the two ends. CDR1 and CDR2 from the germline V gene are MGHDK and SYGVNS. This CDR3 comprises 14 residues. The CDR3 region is CASSEWDTSWEQFF. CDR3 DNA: TGTGCCAGCAGTGAATGGGACACCAGTTGGGAGCAGTTCTTC.

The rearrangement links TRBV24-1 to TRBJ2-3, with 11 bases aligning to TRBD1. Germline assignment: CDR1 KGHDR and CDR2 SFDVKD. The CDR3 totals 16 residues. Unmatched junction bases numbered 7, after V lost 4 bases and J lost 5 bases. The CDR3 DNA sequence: TGTGCCACCAGTGAATCGGGGACAGGGGGACTAGATACGCAGTATTTT. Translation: CATSESGTGGLDTQYF.

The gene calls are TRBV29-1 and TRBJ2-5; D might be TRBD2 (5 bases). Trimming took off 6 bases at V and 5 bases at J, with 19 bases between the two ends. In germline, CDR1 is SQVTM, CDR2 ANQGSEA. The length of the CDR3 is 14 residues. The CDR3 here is CSVVKGGSAETQYF. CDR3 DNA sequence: TGCAGCGTCGTAAAAGGCGGGTCAGCGGAGACCCAGTACTTC.

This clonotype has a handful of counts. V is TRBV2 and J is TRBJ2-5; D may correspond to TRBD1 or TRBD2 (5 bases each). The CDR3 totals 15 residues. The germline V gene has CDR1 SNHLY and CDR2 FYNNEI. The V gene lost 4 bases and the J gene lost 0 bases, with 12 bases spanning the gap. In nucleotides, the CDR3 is TGTGCCAGCAGTGGAGGGGCAGACTACCAAGAGACCCAGTACTTC. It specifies CASSGGADYQETQYF.

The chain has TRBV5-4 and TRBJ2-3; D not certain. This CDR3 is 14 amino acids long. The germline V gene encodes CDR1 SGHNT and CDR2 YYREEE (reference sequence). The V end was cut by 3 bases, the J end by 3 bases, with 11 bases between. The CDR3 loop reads CASSSRAQTDTQYF. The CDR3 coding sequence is TGTGCCAGCAGCTCCCGAGCCCAGACAGATACGCAGTATTTT.

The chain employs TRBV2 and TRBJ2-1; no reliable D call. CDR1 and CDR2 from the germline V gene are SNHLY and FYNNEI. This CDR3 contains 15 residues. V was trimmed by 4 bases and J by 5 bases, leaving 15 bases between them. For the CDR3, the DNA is TGTGCCAGCAGTGTAGAACACTATACCAACAATGAGCAGTTCTTC. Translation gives CASSVEHYTNNEQFF.

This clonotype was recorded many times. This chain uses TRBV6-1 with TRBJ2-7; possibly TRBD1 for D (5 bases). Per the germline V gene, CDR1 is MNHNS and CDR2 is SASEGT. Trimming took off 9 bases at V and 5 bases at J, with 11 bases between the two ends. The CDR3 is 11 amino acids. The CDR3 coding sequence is TGTGCCAGAAGCAGGGTAAACGAGCAGTACGTC. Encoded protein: CARSRVNEQYV.

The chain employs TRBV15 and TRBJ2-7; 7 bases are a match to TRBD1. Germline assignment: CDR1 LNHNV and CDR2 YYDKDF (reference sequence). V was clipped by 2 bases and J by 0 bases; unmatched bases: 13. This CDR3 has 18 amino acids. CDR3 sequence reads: CATSRLFTGDSDSYEQYF. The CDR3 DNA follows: TGTGCCACCAGCAGACTATTCACAGGGGACAGCGACTCCTACGAGCAGTACTTC.

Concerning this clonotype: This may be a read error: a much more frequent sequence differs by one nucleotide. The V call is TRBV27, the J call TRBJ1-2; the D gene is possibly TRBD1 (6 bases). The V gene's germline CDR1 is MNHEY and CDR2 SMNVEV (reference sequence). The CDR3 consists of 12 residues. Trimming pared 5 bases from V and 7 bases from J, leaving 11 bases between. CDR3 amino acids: CASSPGGGGYTF. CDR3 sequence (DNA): TGTGCCAGCAGTCCTGGGGGCGGTGGCTACACCTTC.

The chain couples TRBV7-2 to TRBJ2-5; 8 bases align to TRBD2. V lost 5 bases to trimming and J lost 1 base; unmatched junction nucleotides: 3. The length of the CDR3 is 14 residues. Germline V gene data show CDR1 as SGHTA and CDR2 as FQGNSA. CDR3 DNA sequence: TGTGCCAGCAGCCCTGGACTAGCCCAAGAGACCCAGTACTTC. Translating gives CASSPGLAQETQYF.